This TCR beta chain is drawn from a study of metastatic and nonmetastatic thyroid tumors. This clone occurred many times. Patients underwent thyroid surgery, and none had received any treatment before it. TCRdb ran MiXCR on the PCR reads. This table holds about 28,000 clones, roughly 4% found once. This CDR3 has 14 amino acids. V trimming: 0 bases; J trimming: 11 bases; junction bases outside the gene matches: 8. The germline gives CDR1 LNHNV, CDR2 YYDKDF (reference sequence). The source is a male donor with papillary thyroid cancer or a benign thyroid nodule (not recorded which). Some clones in this sample may be carry-over from other donors' samples. The chain carries TRBV15 and TRBJ1-1, with 8 bases aligning to TRBD1. The sequencing sample was made of blood. The CDR3 protein is CATSRDRAGGEAFF. CDR3 DNA: TGTGCCACCAGCAGAGATCGGGCAGGGGGCGAGGCTTTCTTT.